This TCR beta chain was sequenced for a study of cytomegalovirus exposure and HLA in healthy donors. The PCR had 60 Vbeta and 13 Jbeta primers. Profiled with immunoSEQ multiplex PCR; TCRdb holds only in-frame clones, not every one. The sample is made up of 120,000 to 150,000 clones, and the top ten hold 2% to 3% of it. Germline assignment: CDR1 SGHRS and CDR2 YFSETQ. V trimming: 4 bases; J trimming: 2 bases; junction bases outside the gene matches: 3. The CDR3 runs to 16 residues. Sequencing was done on a sample of PBMCs. The TCR was taken from a man aged 35-49 years in good health and CMV-seronegative. The chain recombines TRBV5-1 with TRBJ1-4, with 12 nucleotides matching TRBD1. CDR3 sequence (DNA): TGCGCCAGCAGCCCGGGACAGGGGGCTACTAATGAAAAACTGTTTTTT. Protein: CASSPGQGATNEKLFF.